The 10 T cell receptor beta chains reported below all come from one sample, sequenced in a study of cytomegalovirus exposure and HLA in healthy donors. The study ran its PCR with 60 Vbeta and 13 Jbeta primers. Data came from immunoSEQ multiplex PCR; TCRdb stores just in-frame clones and leaves some out. The table has about 40,000 clones, roughly 64% seen once. Input material: PBMCs. These receptors were collected from a man aged 45-60 years in good health and CMV-seropositive.

The V gene is TRBV19, the J gene TRBJ2-7, with D possibly TRBD2 on 5 matching bases. Looked up from germline, CDR1 is LNHDA and CDR2 is SQIVND (reference sequence). Trimming stripped 5 bases from V and 3 bases from J, with 14 bases between. The CDR3 length is 14 residues. The CDR3 here is CASSVEGRSYEQYF. DNA of the CDR3: TGTGCCAGTAGTGTGGAAGGGAGAAGCTACGAGCAGTACTTC.

This rearrangement joins TRBV5-4 to TRBJ2-7, with D tentatively TRBD1 (6 bases). Trimming left V 4 bases short and J 6 bases short, with 20 bases between. Germline V gene data show CDR1 as SGHNT and CDR2 as YYREEE (reference sequence). This CDR3 has 15 amino acids. The CDR3 bases are TGTGCCAGCAGCCGGGACACCCATGGGGGTCGCGAGCAGTACTTC. It specifies CASSRDTHGGREQYF.

This rearrangement joins TRBV4-3 to TRBJ1-2, with unresolved D. The CDR3 length is 14 residues. Germline V gene lookup returns CDR1 LGHNA and CDR2 YSLEER. Trimming shortened V by 0 bases and J by 4 bases, and 9 bases separated the two germline ends. In nucleotides, the CDR3 is TGCGCCAGCAGCCAAGAGACCGGGAGCTATGGCTACACCTTC. Its protein product is CASSQETGSYGYTF.

DNA of the CDR3: TGTGCCAGCAGTGGGATCGGGACAGGGGAAAATTCACCCCTCCACTTT. Residues: CASSGIGTGENSPLHF. This rearrangement joins TRBV25-1 to TRBJ1-6; TRBD1 agrees at 10 bases. The germline V gene has CDR1 MGHDK and CDR2 SYGVNS. V shed 4 bases and J 7 bases; nucleotides not matched to a gene: 7. The CDR3 has 16 residues.

This clone has a single count. The gene calls are TRBV5-1 and TRBJ2-1; D unresolved. Germline V lookup: CDR1 SGHRS, CDR2 YFSETQ. The CDR3 totals 13 residues. V lost 0 bases, J lost 9 bases, and 10 bases lay in between. CDR3 amino acids: CASSLVILAEQFF. The CDR3 bases are TGCGCCAGCAGCTTGGTCATTTTAGCTGAGCAGTTCTTC. Complete variable domain (other parts from reference TRBV5-1 and TRBJ2-1): KAGVTQTPRYLIKTRGQQVTLSCSPISGHRSVSWYQQTPGQGLQFLFEYFSETQRNKGNFPGRFSGRQFSNSRSEMNVSTLELGDSALYLCASSLVILAEQFFGPGTRLTVL.

The V and J genes are TRBV5-4 and TRBJ1-2; TRBD1 matches 9 bases. This CDR3 has 17 amino acids. The V and J ends lost 4 bases and 7 bases, in that order; junction bases with no gene match: 17. In germline, CDR1 is SGHNT, CDR2 YYREEE (reference sequence). CDR3 residues: CASSPVPHRQGGSGYTF. In nucleotides, the CDR3 is TGTGCCAGCAGCCCCGTTCCCCACAGACAGGGGGGGTCTGGCTACACCTTC. The whole variable domain, filled in from reference TRBV5-4 and TRBJ1-2, reads ETGVTQSPTHLIKTRGQQVTLRCSSQSGHNTVSWYQQALGQGPQFIFQYYREEENGRGNFPPRFSGLQFPNYSSELNVNALELDDSALYLCASSPVPHRQGGSGYTFGSGTRLTVV.

This clone was picked up one time. The CDR3 DNA reads TGCGCCAGCAGCCAGCTGGACAGGGGGACCTACGAGCAGTACTTC. Amino acids: CASSQLDRGTYEQYF. The chain recombines TRBV4-3 with TRBJ2-7; 10 bases align to TRBD1. This CDR3 is built from 15 residues. The J segment lost 2 bases and the V segment lost 3 bases, leaving 4 bases of the junction unmatched. The V gene's germline CDR1 is LGHNA and CDR2 YSLEER.

This clone was seen only a few times. The chain has TRBV6-1 and TRBJ2-5; 7 nucleotides align to TRBD1. This CDR3 region has 13 residues. Germline assignment: CDR1 MNHNS and CDR2 SASEGT. V trimming: 6 bases; J trimming: 1 base; junction bases outside the gene matches: 2. For the CDR3, the DNA is TGTGCCAGCAGGAGGGACAGCCAAGAGACCCAGTACTTC. Protein product: CASRRDSQETQYF.

The rearrangement uses TRBV4-2 and TRBJ1-2, with a possible D match to TRBD1 (6 bases). CDR1 is LGHNA and CDR2 is YNFKEQ in the germline V gene. V lost 4 bases and J lost 3, with 18 bases in between. This CDR3 contains 16 residues. The CDR3 region is CASSRAGEGVDYGYTF. The CDR3 nucleotides read TGTGCCAGCAGCCGGGCAGGGGAGGGGGTTGACTATGGCTACACCTTC.

The gene calls are TRBV30 and TRBJ2-1; TRBD2 aligns across 8 bases. Unmatched junction bases numbered 7, after V lost 3 bases and J lost 6 bases. The CDR3 length is 14 residues. CDR1 and CDR2 (germline): GTSNPN, SVGIG (reference sequence). CDR3: CAWSRIAGSNEQFF. The CDR3 coding sequence is TGTGCCTGGAGCAGAATAGCGGGGAGCAATGAGCAGTTCTTC.